Shown below are 6 T cell receptor beta chains from a single sample sequenced in a study of tumor-infiltrating lymphocytes in localized non-small cell lung cancer. Produced via immunoSEQ multiplex PCR; TCRdb's table is partial and in-frame only. The sample yields some 14,000 clones, around 68% seen once. Sequenced sample: lung tumor tissue. The receptors stem from a human donor with non-small cell lung cancer.

J is TRBJ2-7 and V is TRBV7-9; perhaps TRBD1 as D (5 bases). This CDR3 spans 14 amino acids. Germline-derived CDR1 and CDR2 are SEHNR and FQNEAQ (reference sequence). V lost 4 bases and J lost 1, with 11 bases in between. CDR3 coding DNA: TGTGCCAGCAGCTCTACAGGATTTTCCTACGAGCAGTACTTC. It translates to CASSSTGFSYEQYF.

The rearrangement uses TRBV2 and TRBJ1-6; D unresolved. The length of the CDR3 is 14 residues. Germline-derived CDR1 and CDR2 are SNHLY and FYNNEI. The V gene lost 6 bases and the J gene lost 6 bases, with 12 bases spanning the gap. CDR3 nucleotides: TGTGCCAGCAGGATGGACGGGTTTAATTCACCCCTCCACTTT. Amino acids: CASRMDGFNSPLHF.

CDR3 DNA: TGTGCCAGTAGTATAACGAACACTGAAGCTTTCTTT. Translation gives CASSITNTEAFF. This chain joins TRBV19 and TRBJ1-1; D not certain. The germline V gene encodes CDR1 LNHDA and CDR2 SQIVND (reference sequence). The ends were cut back, 2 bases at V and 1 base at J, with 2 bases in the middle. This CDR3 is 12 amino acids long.

This clone was picked up a small number of times. The rearrangement links TRBV7-9 to TRBJ2-5; 8 bases fit TRBD1. CDR3 length equals 14 residues. Germline assignment: CDR1 SEHNR and CDR2 FQNEAQ (reference sequence). V dropped 6 bases and J dropped 2; count of bases not matched to a gene: 5. CDR3 protein: CASRIQGGQETQYF. The CDR3, as DNA: TGTGCCAGCAGGATACAGGGGGGACAAGAGACCCAGTACTTC.

V gene TRBV13 combines with J gene TRBJ2-5; D unclear. The DNA end is more similar to TRBJ2-7, so the J call may be wrong. Germline assignment: CDR1 PRHDT and CDR2 FYEKMQ (reference sequence). The CDR3 loop spans 16 amino acids. CDR3 coding DNA: TGTGCCAGCAGCTTAGGCGGATCAGTACGGACCTACGAGCAGTACTTC. This gives the protein CASSLGGSVRTYEQYF.

The chain links TRBV29-1 to TRBJ2-5; tentatively, D is TRBD2 (5 bases). The CDR3 has 13 amino acids. Germline assignment: CDR1 SQVTM and CDR2 ANQGSEA. Deletions cut 7 bases from V and 5 bases from J, with 17 bases between. CDR3 residues: CSGIRAGVETQYF. DNA of the CDR3: TGCAGCGGAATCCGGGCCGGGGTTGAGACCCAGTACTTC.